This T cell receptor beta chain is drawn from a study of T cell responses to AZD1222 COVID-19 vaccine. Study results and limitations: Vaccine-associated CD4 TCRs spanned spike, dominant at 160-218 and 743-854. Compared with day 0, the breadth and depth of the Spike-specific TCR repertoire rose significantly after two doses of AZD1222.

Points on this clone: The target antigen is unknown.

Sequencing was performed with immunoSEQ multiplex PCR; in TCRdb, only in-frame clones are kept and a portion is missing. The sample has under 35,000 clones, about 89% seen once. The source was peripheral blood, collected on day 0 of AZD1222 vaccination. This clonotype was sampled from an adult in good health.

CDR3 region: CASSSQGRDTGEQYF. As DNA, the CDR3 is TGTGCCAGCAGTTCACAAGGGCGGGACACCGGCGAGCAGTACTTC. The J gene is TRBJ2-7, the V gene TRBV28, with D possibly called TRBD1 or TRBD2 (6 bases each). V was shortened by 4 bases and J by 6 bases, with 19 bases between the two germline ends. Germline assignment: CDR1 MDHEN and CDR2 SYDVKM. The CDR3 is 15 amino acids.